The TCR beta chain under discussion was sequenced for a study of T-cell memory formation after mild COVID-19. TCRdb fed the 5' RACE reads into MiXCR, producing one record per CDR3 protein. The repertoire has some 210,000 distinct CDR3 sequences, approximately 30% of them found once; the top ten carry around 10%. The CDR3 is 13 residues long. Germline CDR1 and CDR2: SSHAT and FNYEAQ (reference sequence). Concerning this clonotype: Its matching antigen is unknown. At one of its ends the junction is not consistent with the germline gene, which may arise from a read error.

Study-wide points: Among contracting clones, CD4+ were mainly CM/EM and CD8+ enriched in EMRA. Clones that contracted from day 15 to 85 were balanced CD4/CD8, while later expanders leaned CD4+. Several responding clones turned up in pre-infection memory, indicating that cross-reactive memory may have taken part.

The sequenced sample consisted of PBMCs or a T cell subset sorted from them (not recorded which). The gene calls are TRBV7-7 and TRBJ2-5; no clear D gene. This clonotype was sampled from an adult woman who had mild COVID-19 (a few samples of this study predate the infection). Cell type and time point are not known. CDR3 loop: CASSWTNQETQYF. DNA of the CDR3: TGTGCTAGCAGCTGGACCAATCAAGAGACCCAGTACTTC. Filled out from reference TRBV7-7 and TRBJ2-5, the complete variable domain reads GAGVSQSPRYKVTKRGQDVTLRCDPISSHATLYWYQQALGQGPEFLTYFNYEAQPDKSGLPSDRFSAERPEGSISTLTIQRTEQRDSAMYRCASSWTNQETQYFGPGTRLLVL.